The 4 T cell receptor beta chains below all came from one sample that was sequenced in a study of shared clonotypes between healthy human individuals. Data came from immunoSEQ multiplex PCR; TCRdb stores just in-frame clones and leaves some out. The sample yields some 580,000 clones, roughly 97% seen once. Sequenced material: naive CD4+ T cells sorted from blood. As for subset: CD45RA+ positively selected. The origin of the receptors is a woman aged 25 to 39 in good health.

The chain carries TRBV6-5 and TRBJ1-1; the D gene is possibly TRBD1 (6 bases). Between the trimmed V and J ends, which lost 5 bases and 6 bases, there was a span of 10 bases. The CDR3 is 12 amino acids. Germline V CDR1 and CDR2: MNHEY, SVGAGI. The DNA of the CDR3 is TGTGCCAGCAGTAGAGGGGGGCCTGAAGCTTTCTTT. Protein product: CASSRGGPEAFF.

This chain links TRBV7-9 with TRBJ2-3; TRBD2 might be the D (7 bases). Trimming pared 5 bases from V and 4 bases from J, leaving 16 bases between. CDR1 is SEHNR and CDR2 is FQNEAQ in the germline V gene (reference sequence). This CDR3 has 15 amino acids. Here the CDR3 DNA reads TGTGCCAGCAGCCGACTCCGGGGGGCACCAGATACGCAGTATTTT. Amino acid sequence: CASSRLRGAPDTQYF.

V and J are TRBV28 and TRBJ1-4, with unresolved D. The CDR3 runs 14 residues. Trimming removed 5 bases from V and 0 bases from J, with 7 bases in between. CDR1 and CDR2 from the germline V gene are MDHEN and SYDVKM. CDR3 protein: CASSTAATNEKLFF. The CDR3, as DNA: TGTGCCAGCAGTACAGCCGCAACTAATGAAAAACTGTTTTTT.

This rearrangement joins TRBV6-5 to TRBJ1-2; tentative D call: TRBD1 (5 bases). Germline CDR1 reads MNHEY; CDR2 reads SVGAGI. Between the trimmed V and J ends, which lost 2 bases and 7 bases, there was a span of 14 bases. This CDR3 has 14 amino acids. CDR3 bases: TGTGCCAGCAGTTACGGAGGCAGGGTCGGTGGCTACACCTTC. This codes for CASSYGGRVGGYTF.